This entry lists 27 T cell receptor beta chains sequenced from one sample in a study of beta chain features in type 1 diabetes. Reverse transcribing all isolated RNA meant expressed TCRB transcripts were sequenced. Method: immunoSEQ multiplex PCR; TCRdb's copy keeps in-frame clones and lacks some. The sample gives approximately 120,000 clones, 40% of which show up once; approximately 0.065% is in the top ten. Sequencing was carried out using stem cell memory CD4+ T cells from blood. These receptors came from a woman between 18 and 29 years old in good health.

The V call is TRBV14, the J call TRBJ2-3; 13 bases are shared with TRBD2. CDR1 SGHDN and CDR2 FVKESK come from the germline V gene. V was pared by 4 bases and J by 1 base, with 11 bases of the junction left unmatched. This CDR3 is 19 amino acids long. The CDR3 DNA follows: TGTGCCAGCAGCCTATCCCCGGGACTAGCGGGGTTTGGCACAGATACGCAGTATTTT. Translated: CASSLSPGLAGFGTDTQYF.

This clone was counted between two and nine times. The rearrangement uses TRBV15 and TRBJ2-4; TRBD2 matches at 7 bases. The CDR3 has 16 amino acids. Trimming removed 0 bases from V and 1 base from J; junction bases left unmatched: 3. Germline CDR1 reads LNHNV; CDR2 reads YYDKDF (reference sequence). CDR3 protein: CATSRDREGAKNIQYF. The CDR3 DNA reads TGTGCCACCAGCAGAGACAGGGAGGGGGCCAAAAACATTCAGTACTTC.

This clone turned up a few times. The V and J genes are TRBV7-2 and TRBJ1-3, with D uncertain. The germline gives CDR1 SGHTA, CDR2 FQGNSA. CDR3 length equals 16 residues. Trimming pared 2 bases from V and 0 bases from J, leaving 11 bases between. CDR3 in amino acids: CASSLSVISSGNTIYF. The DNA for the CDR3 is TGTGCCAGCAGCTTATCGGTCATTAGCTCTGGAAACACCATATATTTT.

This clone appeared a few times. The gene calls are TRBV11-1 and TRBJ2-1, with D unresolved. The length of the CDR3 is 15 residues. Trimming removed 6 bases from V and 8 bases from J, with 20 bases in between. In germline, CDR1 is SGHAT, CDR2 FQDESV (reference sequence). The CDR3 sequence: CASSTKEKTWYEQFF. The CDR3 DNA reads TGTGCCAGCAGTACTAAGGAAAAAACATGGTATGAGCAGTTCTTC.

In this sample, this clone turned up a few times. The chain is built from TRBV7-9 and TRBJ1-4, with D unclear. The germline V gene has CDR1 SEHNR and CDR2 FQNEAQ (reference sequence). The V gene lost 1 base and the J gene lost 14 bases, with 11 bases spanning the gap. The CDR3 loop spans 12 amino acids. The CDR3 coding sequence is TGTGCCAGCAGCTTAGGCACGGGATTTCTGTTTTTT. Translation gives CASSLGTGFLFF.

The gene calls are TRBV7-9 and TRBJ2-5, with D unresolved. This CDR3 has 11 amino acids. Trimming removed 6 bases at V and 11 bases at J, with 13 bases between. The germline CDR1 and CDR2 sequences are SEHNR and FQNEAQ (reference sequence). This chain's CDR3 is CASSPLNEQYF. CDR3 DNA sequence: TGTGCCAGCAGTCCCCTTAATGAGCAGTACTTC.

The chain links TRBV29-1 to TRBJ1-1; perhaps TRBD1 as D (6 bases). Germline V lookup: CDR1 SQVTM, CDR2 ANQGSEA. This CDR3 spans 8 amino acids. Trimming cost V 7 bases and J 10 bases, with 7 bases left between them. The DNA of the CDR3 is TGCAGCGGAGGGGGAGCTTTCTTT. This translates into CSGGGAFF.

In DNA form, the CDR3 reads TGTGCCAGCAGCTTACGGGGATCCCACCCCGGGGAGCTGTTTTTT. Protein product: CASSLRGSHPGELFF. The chain employs TRBV7-9 and TRBJ2-2, with D maybe TRBD2 (5 bases). CDR3 size: 15 residues. V shed 2 bases and J shed 6 bases, with 13 bases lying between them. From germline, CDR1 is SEHNR and CDR2 FQNEAQ (reference sequence).

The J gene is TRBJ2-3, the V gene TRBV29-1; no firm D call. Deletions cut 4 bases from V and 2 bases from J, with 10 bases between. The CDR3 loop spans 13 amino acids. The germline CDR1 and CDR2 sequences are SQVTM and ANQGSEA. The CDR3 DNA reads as TGCAGCGTTGGAGGCAGAATCACAGATACGCAGTATTTT. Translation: CSVGGRITDTQYF.

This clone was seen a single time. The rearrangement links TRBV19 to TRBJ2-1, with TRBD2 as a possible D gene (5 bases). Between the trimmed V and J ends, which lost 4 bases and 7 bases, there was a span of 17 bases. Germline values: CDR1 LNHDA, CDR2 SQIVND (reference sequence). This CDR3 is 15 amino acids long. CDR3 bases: TGTGCCAGTAGTACCCCGGGGTCCTCTAGGAATGAGCAGTTCTTC. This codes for CASSTPGSSRNEQFF.

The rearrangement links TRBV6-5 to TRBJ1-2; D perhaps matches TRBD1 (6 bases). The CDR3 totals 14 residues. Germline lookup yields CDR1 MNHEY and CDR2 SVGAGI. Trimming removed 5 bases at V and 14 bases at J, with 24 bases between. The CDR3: CASSTRPGHHKGTF. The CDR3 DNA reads TGTGCCAGCAGTACCCGGCCGGGACACCACAAGGGGACCTTC.

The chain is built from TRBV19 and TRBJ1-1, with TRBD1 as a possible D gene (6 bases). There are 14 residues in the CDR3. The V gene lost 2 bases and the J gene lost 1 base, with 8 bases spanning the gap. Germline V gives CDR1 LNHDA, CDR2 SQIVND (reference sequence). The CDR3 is CASSINRANTEAFF. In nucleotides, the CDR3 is TGTGCCAGTAGTATAAACAGGGCGAACACTGAAGCTTTCTTT.

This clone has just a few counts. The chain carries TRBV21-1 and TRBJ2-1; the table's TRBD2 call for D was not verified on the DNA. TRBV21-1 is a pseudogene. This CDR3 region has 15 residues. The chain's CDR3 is CASSSRGVSFLRQFF. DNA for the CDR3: TGTGCCAGCAGCTCCCGCGGGGTTTCCTTTTTGAGGCAGTTCTTC.

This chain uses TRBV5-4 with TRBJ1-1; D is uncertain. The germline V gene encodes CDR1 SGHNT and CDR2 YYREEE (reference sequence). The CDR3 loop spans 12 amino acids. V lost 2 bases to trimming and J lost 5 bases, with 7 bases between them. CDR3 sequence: CASSFRGTEAFF. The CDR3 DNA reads TGTGCCAGCAGCTTTCGAGGGACTGAAGCTTTCTTT.

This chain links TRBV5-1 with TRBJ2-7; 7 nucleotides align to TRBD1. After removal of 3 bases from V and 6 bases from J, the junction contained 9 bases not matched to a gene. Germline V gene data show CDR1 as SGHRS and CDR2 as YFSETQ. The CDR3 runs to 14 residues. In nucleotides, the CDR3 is TGCGCCAGCAGCTCCAGGGGGACGGGTGCCGAGCAGTACTTC. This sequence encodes CASSSRGTGAEQYF.

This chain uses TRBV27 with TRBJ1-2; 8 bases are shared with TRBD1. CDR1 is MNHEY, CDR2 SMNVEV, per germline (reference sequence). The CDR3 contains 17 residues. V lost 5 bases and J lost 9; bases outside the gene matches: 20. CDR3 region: CASSRLRGTSGGSSYTF. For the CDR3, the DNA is TGTGCCAGCAGTAGACTCCGGGGCACCTCAGGGGGCAGTAGCTACACCTTC.

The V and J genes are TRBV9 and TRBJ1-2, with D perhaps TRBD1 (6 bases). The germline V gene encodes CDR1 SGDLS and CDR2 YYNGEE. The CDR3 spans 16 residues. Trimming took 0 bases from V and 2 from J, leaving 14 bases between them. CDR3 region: CASSVAPGALNYGYTF. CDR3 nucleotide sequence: TGTGCCAGCAGCGTAGCTCCAGGGGCTTTGAACTATGGCTACACCTTC.

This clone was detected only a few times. CDR3 nucleotides: TGTGCCAGCAGCTTAACAGGGAGCACCGGGGAGCTGTTTTTT. Protein: CASSLTGSTGELFF. The V and J genes are TRBV7-3 and TRBJ2-2, with a tentative D call TRBD2 (5 bases). The V gene's germline CDR1 is SGHTA and CDR2 FQGTGA. The V and J ends lost 0 bases and 4 bases respectively, with 6 bases between them. The CDR3 contains 14 residues. Full variable domain (remainder filled in from reference TRBV7-3 and TRBJ2-2): GAGVSQTPSNKVTEKGKYVELRCDPISGHTALYWYRQSLGQGPEFLIYFQGTGAADDSGLPNDRFFAVRPEGSVSTLKIQRTERGDSAVYLCASSLTGSTGELFFGEGSRLTVL.

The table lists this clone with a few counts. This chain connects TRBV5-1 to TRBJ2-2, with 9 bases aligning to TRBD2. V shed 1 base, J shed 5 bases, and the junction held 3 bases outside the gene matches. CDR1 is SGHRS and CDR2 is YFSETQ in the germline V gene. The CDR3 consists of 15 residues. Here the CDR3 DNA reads TGCGCCAGCAGCTTGTCCAGCGGGAGGACCGGGGAGCTGTTTTTT. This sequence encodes CASSLSSGRTGELFF.

The CDR3 coding sequence is TGCGCCAGCAGCCTGGACGGTGATGGCACTGAAGCTTTCTTT. As protein: CASSLDGDGTEAFF. The J gene is TRBJ1-1, the V gene TRBV5-1; D uncertain. This CDR3 is built from 14 residues. V gave up 4 bases and J gave up 4 bases, with 14 bases separating them. The V gene's germline CDR1 is SGHRS and CDR2 YFSETQ.

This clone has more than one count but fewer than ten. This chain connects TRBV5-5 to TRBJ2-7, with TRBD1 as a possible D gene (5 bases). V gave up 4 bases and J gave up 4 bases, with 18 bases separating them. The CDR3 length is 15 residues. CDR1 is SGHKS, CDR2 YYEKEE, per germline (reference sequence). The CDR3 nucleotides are TGTGCCAGCAGCCCGGTCCCCCTCAGGGCTTACGAGCAGTACTTC. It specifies CASSPVPLRAYEQYF.

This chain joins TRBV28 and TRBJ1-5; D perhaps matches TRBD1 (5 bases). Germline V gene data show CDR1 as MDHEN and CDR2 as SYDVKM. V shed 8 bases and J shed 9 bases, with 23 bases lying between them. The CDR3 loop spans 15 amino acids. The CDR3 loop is CASSPGLMSFGPQHF. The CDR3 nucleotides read TGTGCCAGCTCGCCGGGACTGATGTCCTTCGGGCCCCAGCATTTT.

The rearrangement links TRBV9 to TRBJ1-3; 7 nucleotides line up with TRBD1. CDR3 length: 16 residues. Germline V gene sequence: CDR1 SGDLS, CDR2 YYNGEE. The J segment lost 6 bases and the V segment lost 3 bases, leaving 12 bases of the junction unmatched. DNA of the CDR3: TGTGCCAGCAGCGACCTGACAGGGATCAGGGCAAACACCATATATTTT. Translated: CASSDLTGIRANTIYF.

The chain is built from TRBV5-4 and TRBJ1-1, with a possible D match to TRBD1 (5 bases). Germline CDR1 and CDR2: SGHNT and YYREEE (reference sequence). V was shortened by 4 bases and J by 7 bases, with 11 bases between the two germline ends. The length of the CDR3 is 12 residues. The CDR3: CASSPAGGEAFF. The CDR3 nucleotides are TGTGCCAGCAGCCCAGCCGGGGGTGAAGCTTTCTTT.

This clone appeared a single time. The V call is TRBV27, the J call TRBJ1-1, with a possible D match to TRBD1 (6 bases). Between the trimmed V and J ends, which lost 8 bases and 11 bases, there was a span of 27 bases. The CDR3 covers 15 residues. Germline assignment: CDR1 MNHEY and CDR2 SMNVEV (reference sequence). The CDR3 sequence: CASASAAVGHPVAFF. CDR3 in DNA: TGTGCCAGCGCATCTGCTGCCGTGGGACACCCGGTCGCTTTCTTT.

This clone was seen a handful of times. The CDR3 sequence is CASSFGGVRNTGELFF. The CDR3 DNA reads as TGTGCCAGCAGCTTCGGGGGAGTGCGAAATACCGGGGAGCTGTTTTTT. The V and J genes are TRBV7-2 and TRBJ2-2; D perhaps matches TRBD2 (6 bases). The CDR3 is 16 residues long. Germline V CDR1 and CDR2: SGHTA, FQGNSA. V shed 3 bases and J shed 5 bases, with 16 bases lying between them.

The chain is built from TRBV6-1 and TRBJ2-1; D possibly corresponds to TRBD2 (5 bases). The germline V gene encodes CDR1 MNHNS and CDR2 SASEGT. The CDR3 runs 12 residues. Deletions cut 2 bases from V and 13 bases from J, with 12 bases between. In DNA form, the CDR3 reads TGTGCCAGCAGTGAATCGGAGGTCCCCCAGTTCTTC. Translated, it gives CASSESEVPQFF.